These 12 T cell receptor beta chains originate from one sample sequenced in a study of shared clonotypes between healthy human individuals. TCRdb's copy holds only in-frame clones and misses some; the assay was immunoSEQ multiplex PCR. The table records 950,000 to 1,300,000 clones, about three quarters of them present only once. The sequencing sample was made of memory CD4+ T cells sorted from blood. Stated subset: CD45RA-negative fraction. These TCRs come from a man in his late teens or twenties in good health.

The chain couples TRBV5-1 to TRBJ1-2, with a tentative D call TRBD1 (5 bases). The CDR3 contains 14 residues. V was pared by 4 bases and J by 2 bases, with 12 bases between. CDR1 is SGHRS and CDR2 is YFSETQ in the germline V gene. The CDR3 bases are TGCGCCAGCAGCGGACTGACAGCGAACTATGGCTACACCTTC. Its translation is CASSGLTANYGYTF.

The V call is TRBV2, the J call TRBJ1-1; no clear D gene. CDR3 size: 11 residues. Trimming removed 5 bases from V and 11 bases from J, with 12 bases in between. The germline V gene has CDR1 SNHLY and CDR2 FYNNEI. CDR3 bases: TGTGCCAGCAGTCAGGAAAAGGGCGCTTTCTTT. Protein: CASSQEKGAFF.

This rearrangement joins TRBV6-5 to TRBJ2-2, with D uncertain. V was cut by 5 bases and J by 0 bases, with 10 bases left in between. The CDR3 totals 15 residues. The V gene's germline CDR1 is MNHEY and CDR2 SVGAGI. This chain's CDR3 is CASSPRPSNTGELFF. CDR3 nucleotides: TGTGCCAGCAGTCCTCGGCCTTCGAACACCGGGGAGCTGTTTTTT.

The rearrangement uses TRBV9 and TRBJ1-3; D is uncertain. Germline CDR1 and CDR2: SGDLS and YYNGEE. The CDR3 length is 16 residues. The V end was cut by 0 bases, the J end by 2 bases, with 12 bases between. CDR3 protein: CASSVGLGSTGNTIYF. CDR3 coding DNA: TGTGCCAGCAGCGTAGGGCTAGGGTCTACTGGAAACACCATATATTTT. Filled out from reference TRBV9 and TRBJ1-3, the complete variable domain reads DSGVTQTPKHLITATGQRVTLRCSPRSGDLSVYWYQQSLDQGLQFLIQYYNGEERAKGNILERFSAQQFPDLHSELNLSSLELGDSALYFCASSVGLGSTGNTIYFGEGSWLTVV.

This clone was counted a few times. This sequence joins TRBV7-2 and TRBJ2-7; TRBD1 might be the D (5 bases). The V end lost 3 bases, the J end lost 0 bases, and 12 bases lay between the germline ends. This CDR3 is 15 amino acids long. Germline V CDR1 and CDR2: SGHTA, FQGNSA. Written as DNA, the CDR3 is TGTGCCAGCAGCTTCAGGGTGGCGAGCTCCTACGAGCAGTACTTC. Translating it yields CASSFRVASSYEQYF.

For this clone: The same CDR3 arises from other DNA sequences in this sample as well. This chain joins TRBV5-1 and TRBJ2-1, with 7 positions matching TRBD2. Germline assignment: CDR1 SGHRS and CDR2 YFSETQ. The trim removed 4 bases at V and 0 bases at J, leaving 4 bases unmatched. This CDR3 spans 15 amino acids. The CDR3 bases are TGCGCCAGCAGCCCGTCGGGAGGCTCCTACAATGAGCAGTTCTTC. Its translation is CASSPSGGSYNEQFF.

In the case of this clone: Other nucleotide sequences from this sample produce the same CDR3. CDR3 in DNA: TGTGCCAGCAGCGTAGATGGGGTTACCTCCTACGAGCAGTACTTC. Protein product: CASSVDGVTSYEQYF. This chain connects TRBV9 to TRBJ2-7, with unresolved D. V lost 0 bases and J 0 bases, leaving 10 bases between the germline ends. The length of the CDR3 is 15 residues. Germline CDR1 reads SGDLS; CDR2 reads YYNGEE.

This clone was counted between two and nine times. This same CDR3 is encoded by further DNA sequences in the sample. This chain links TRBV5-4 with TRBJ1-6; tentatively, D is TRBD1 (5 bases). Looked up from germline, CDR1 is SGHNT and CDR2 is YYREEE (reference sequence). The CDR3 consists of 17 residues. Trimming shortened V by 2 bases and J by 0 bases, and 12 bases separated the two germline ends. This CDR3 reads CASSLAGKSSYNSPLHF. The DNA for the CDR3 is TGTGCCAGCAGCTTAGCAGGGAAAAGCTCCTATAATTCACCCCTCCACTTT.

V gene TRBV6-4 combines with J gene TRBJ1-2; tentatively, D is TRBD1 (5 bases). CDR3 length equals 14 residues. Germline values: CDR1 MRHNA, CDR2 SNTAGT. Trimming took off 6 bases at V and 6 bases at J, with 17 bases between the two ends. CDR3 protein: CASSAFWGQHGYTF. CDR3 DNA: TGTGCCAGCAGCGCCTTTTGGGGCCAGCATGGCTACACCTTC.

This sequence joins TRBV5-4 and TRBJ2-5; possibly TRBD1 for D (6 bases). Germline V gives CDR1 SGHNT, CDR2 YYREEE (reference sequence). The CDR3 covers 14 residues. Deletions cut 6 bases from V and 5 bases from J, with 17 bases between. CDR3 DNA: TGTGCCAGCAACCTACAGGGCCCCGGGGAGACCCAGTACTTC. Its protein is CASNLQGPGETQYF.

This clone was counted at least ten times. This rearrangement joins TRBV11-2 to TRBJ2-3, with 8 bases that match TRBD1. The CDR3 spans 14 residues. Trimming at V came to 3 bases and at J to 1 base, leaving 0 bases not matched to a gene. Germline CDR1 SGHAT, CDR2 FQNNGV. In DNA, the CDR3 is TGTGCCAGCAGCTTGGGACAGGGCACAGATACGCAGTATTTT. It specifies CASSLGQGTDTQYF. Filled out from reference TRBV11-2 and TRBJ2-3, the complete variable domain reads EAGVAQSPRYKIIEKRQSVAFWCNPISGHATLYWYQQILGQGPKLLIQFQNNGVVDDSQLPKDRFSAERLKGVDSTLKIQPAKLEDSAVYLCASSLGQGTDTQYFGPGTRLTVL.

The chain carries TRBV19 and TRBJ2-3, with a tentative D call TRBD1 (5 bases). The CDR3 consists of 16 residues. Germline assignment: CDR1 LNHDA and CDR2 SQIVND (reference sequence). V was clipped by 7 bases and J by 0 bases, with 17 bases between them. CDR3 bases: TGTGCCAGTACCCCACAGGCAGCCACTAGCACAGATACGCAGTATTTT. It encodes CASTPQAATSTDTQYF.